This entry lists 27 T cell receptor beta chains sequenced from one sample in a study of post-analysis software for immune sequencing data. No cognate antigen is known for these TCRs. Unique molecular identifiers were present in the TCR beta cDNA libraries. TCRdb fed the PCR reads into MiXCR, producing one record per CDR3 protein. The profile shows hundreds of thousands of distinct CDR3 sequences, 25% to 30% of them singletons. Regarding the study as a whole: TRBV5-6, TRBV5-1 and TRBV20-1 belonged to a set of about 5 TRBV segments that were more frequent in patients than controls.

Input material: blood. The receptors here all came from a girl aged 10-17 years with multiple sclerosis.

The chain has TRBV6-5 and TRBJ2-4; D may be TRBD1 (6 bases). The V end was cut by 4 bases, the J end by 0 bases, with 10 bases between. The germline CDR1 and CDR2 sequences are MNHEY and SVGAGI. The CDR3 spans 15 residues. CDR3 sequence: CASSSSQGAKNIQYF. The CDR3 DNA follows: TGTGCCAGCAGTTCCTCACAGGGAGCCAAAAACATTCAGTACTTC.

This clonotype has a handful of counts. The CDR3 loop is CASKQGNYGYTF. The CDR3 DNA reads as TGTGCCAGCAAACAGGGGAACTATGGCTACACCTTC. The chain employs TRBV6-5 and TRBJ1-2; the match to TRBD1 covers 7 bases. CDR1 is MNHEY and CDR2 is SVGAGI in the germline V gene. The CDR3 extends over 12 amino acids. Losses at the gene ends were 7 bases for V and 2 bases for J; bases not matched to a gene: 1.

Only one count was recorded for this clonotype. V gene TRBV6-5 combines with J gene TRBJ1-1, with D possibly being TRBD1 (6 bases). Germline V lookup: CDR1 MNHEY, CDR2 SVGAGI. Deletions cut 6 bases from V and 4 bases from J, with 18 bases between. This CDR3 has 15 amino acids. CDR3 sequence reads: CASSPQGGGITEAFF. In nucleotides, the CDR3 is TGTGCCAGCAGCCCACAGGGTGGGGGGATCACTGAAGCTTTCTTT.

A note on this clonotype: No conserved phenylalanine or tryptophan ends this CDR3, so it is likely a read error. This chain joins TRBV29-1 and TRBJ1-5; 7 nucleotides line up with TRBD1. Germline-derived CDR1 and CDR2 are SQVTM and ANQGSEA. The V gene end was trimmed by 4 bases and the J gene end by 2 bases; junction bases not matched to a gene: 14. This CDR3 contains 17 residues. In DNA form, the CDR3 reads TGCAGCGTTGTGTTTGCCCCAGGGGGTAGGGGCAATCAGCCCCAGCATGTT. As protein: CSVVFAPGGRGNQPQHV.

A few counts support this clonotype. The rearrangement links TRBV7-6 to TRBJ1-2, with a tentative D call TRBD1 (6 bases). The CDR3 extends over 16 amino acids. The V end lost 1 base, the J end lost 3 bases, and 15 bases lay between the germline ends. From germline, CDR1 is SGHVS and CDR2 FNYEAQ. The chain's CDR3 is CASSLGGGRGHYGYTF. As DNA, the CDR3 is TGTGCCAGCAGCTTAGGGGGAGGCAGGGGACACTATGGCTACACCTTC.

This clonotype was seen a handful of times. V is TRBV4-1 and J is TRBJ2-5; D is possibly TRBD1 (5 bases). This CDR3 comprises 14 residues. With 1 base removed from V and 5 bases from J, the gap between germline ends came to 11 bases. Germline assignment: CDR1 MGHRA and CDR2 YSYEKL. The CDR3 loop is CASSQVFAGETQYF. DNA of the CDR3: TGCGCCAGCAGCCAAGTTTTCGCAGGGGAGACCCAGTACTTC.

This clonotype was counted a few times. V is TRBV29-1 and J is TRBJ2-3; D uncertain. Trimming cost V 0 bases and J 4 bases, with 8 bases left between them. The V gene's germline CDR1 is SQVTM and CDR2 ANQGSEA. This CDR3 has 13 amino acids. The CDR3 is CSVEDIGSDTQYF. The CDR3 coding sequence is TGCAGCGTTGAAGATATCGGGTCAGATACGCAGTATTTT.

The DNA for the CDR3 is TGCAGTGCTACCAGTGGACCGTCCAATCAGCCCCAGCATTTT. The encoded protein is CSATSGPSNQPQHF. The chain is built from TRBV20-1 and TRBJ1-5, with D uncertain. Germline CDR1 DFQATT, CDR2 SNEGSKA (reference sequence). V was clipped by 4 bases and J by 3 bases, with 13 bases between them. CDR3 length: 14 amino acids.

This clonotype was detected only a few times. The CDR3 DNA follows: TGTGCCAGCAGTAGCGGGGCTCATAATGAAAAACTGTTTTTT. It is translated as CASSSGAHNEKLFF. V and J are TRBV7-9 and TRBJ1-4; D perhaps matches TRBD1 (5 bases). Per the germline V gene, CDR1 is SEHNR and CDR2 is FQNEAQ (reference sequence). The CDR3 totals 14 residues. V was shortened by 6 bases and J by 4 bases, with 12 bases between the two germline ends. Together with reference TRBV7-9 and TRBJ1-4, the CDR3 gives the full variable domain: DTGVSQNPRHKITKRGQNVTFRCDPISEHNRLYWYRQTLGQGPEFLTYFQNEAQLEKSRLLSDRFSAERPKGSFSTLEIQRTEQGDSAMYLCASSSGAHNEKLFFGSGTQLSVL.

This chain connects TRBV20-1 to TRBJ1-2; D is unresolved. This CDR3 spans 12 amino acids. From germline, CDR1 is DFQATT and CDR2 SNEGSKA (reference sequence). V shed 0 bases and J shed 8 bases, with 10 bases lying between them. CDR3 protein: CSARDAGEGYTF. For the CDR3, the DNA is TGCAGTGCTAGAGATGCCGGGGAGGGCTACACCTTC.

The chain links TRBV24-1 to TRBJ2-5; D is possibly TRBD2 (6 bases). CDR3 length equals 13 residues. CDR1 KGHDR and CDR2 SFDVKD come from the germline V gene. The V end lost 5 bases, the J end lost 11 bases, and 17 bases lay between the germline ends. CDR3 sequence: CATSAALTSPQYF. CDR3 coding DNA: TGTGCCACCAGTGCCGCCCTAACTAGCCCGCAGTACTTC.

This rearrangement joins TRBV6-2 or TRBV6-3 to TRBJ2-7; D gene uncertain. The assigned J gene may be wrong: the sequence end matches TRBJ2-5 better. This CDR3 region has 13 residues. Germline V gene sequence: CDR1 MNHEY, CDR2 SVGEGT. The CDR3 is CASGQVDGETQYF. The CDR3 bases are TGTGCCAGCGGGCAGGTTGATGGGGAGACCCAGTACTTC.

The chain uses TRBV20-1 and TRBJ1-1; no clear D gene. Germline loops: CDR1 DFQATT, CDR2 SNEGSKA (reference sequence). The CDR3 consists of 11 residues. V lost 8 bases, J lost 0 bases, and 7 bases lay in between. The CDR3 sequence is CSPAVNTEAFF. In DNA, the CDR3 is TGCAGTCCGGCGGTGAACACTGAAGCTTTCTTT.

Only a few counts were recorded for this clonotype. The rearrangement links TRBV6-1 to TRBJ2-1; the match to TRBD1 covers 9 bases. This CDR3 is built from 13 residues. CDR1 is MNHNS and CDR2 is SASEGT in the germline V gene. Trimming cost V 8 bases and J 4 bases; bases outside gene matches: 3. The CDR3 region is CASPGQGYNEQFF. Written as DNA, the CDR3 is TGTGCCAGCCCGGGACAGGGTTACAATGAGCAGTTCTTC.

This clonotype was observed a handful of times. In DNA, the CDR3 is TGTGCCAACAGCCGCAGAATGGGAGGTGGCAATCAGCCCCAGCATTTT. It codes for CANSRRMGGGNQPQHF. The chain carries TRBV6-5 and TRBJ1-5; unclear D gene. This CDR3 has 16 residues. Trimming left V 10 bases short and J 2 bases short, with 21 bases between. Germline V gives CDR1 MNHEY, CDR2 SVGAGI.

Comments on this clonotype: A much more abundant neighbour one base away suggests this may be a read error. This chain connects TRBV18 to TRBJ2-5; D is unresolved. Germline V lookup: CDR1 KGHSH, CDR2 LQKENI. V lost 2 bases, J lost 13 bases, and 17 bases lay in between. The CDR3 is 13 amino acids. The CDR3 DNA is TGTGCCAGCTCACCAGGAAGATACTACGAGCGGTACTTC. As protein: CASSPGRYYERYF.

This clonotype was seen a handful of times. The chain uses TRBV4-2 and TRBJ2-3; 8 nucleotides match TRBD2. V gave up 0 bases and J gave up 3 bases; unmatched junction bases: 5. The CDR3 is 16 amino acids. The germline V gene has CDR1 LGHNA and CDR2 YNFKEQ. In DNA, the CDR3 is TGTGCCAGCAGCCAAGAAGGGCGGGGGGCGACAGATACGCAGTATTTT. Translated: CASSQEGRGATDTQYF.

The chain recombines TRBV24-1 with TRBJ2-7; maybe TRBD2 (6 bases). This CDR3 region has 15 residues. Germline values: CDR1 KGHDR, CDR2 SFDVKD. Trimming removed 4 bases at V and 9 bases at J, with 21 bases between. The CDR3 here is CATSEGGLSGTGQYF. CDR3 bases: TGTGCCACCAGTGAGGGGGGACTCTCAGGGACGGGGCAGTACTTC.

This clonotype was detected only a few times. The chain combines TRBV6-5 with TRBJ2-3; a possible D gene is TRBD2 (5 bases). With 2 bases removed from V and 2 bases from J, the gap between germline ends came to 20 bases. Germline lookup yields CDR1 MNHEY and CDR2 SVGAGI. The CDR3 loop spans 18 amino acids. The CDR3 nucleotides read TGTGCCAGCAGTTACGAAGGTGCTCCTGAACGGGACACAGATACGCAGTATTTT. Amino acid sequence: CASSYEGAPERDTDTQYF.

This clonotype was detected only a few times. This chain connects TRBV7-2 to TRBJ2-7, with D uncertain. Germline CDR1 SGHTA, CDR2 FQGNSA. CDR3 length: 15 residues. Trimming took off 1 base at V and 1 base at J, with 11 bases between the two ends. CDR3 region: CASSLVPDRSYEQYF. In nucleotides, the CDR3 is TGTGCCAGCAGCTTAGTTCCGGACCGGTCCTACGAGCAGTACTTC.

This clonotype was seen only a few times. This chain connects TRBV11-2 to TRBJ2-3; D may match TRBD1 or TRBD2 (6 bases each). The ends were cut back, 4 bases at V and 2 bases at J, with 16 bases in the middle. The CDR3 spans 16 residues. Germline lookup yields CDR1 SGHAT and CDR2 FQNNGV. The CDR3 loop reads CASSYRGRGPTDTQYF. Here the CDR3 DNA reads TGTGCCAGCAGCTACCGAGGCCGGGGGCCCACAGATACGCAGTATTTT.

This clonotype was found a few times. DNA for the CDR3: TGTGCCAGCAACCCCGTGACAGGCAATCAGCCCCAGCATTTT. It specifies CASNPVTGNQPQHF. The gene calls are TRBV3-1 and TRBJ1-5, with TRBD1 as a possible D gene (5 bases). V was cut by 7 bases and J by 2 bases, with 12 bases left in between. From germline, CDR1 is LGHDT and CDR2 YNNKEL (reference sequence). The CDR3 has 14 amino acids.

This clonotype was seen only a few times. The chain uses TRBV27 and TRBJ1-4, with unresolved D. Germline V gene data show CDR1 as MNHEY and CDR2 as SMNVEV (reference sequence). The length of the CDR3 is 15 residues. Deletions cut 0 bases from V and 0 bases from J, with 5 bases between. Here the CDR3 DNA reads TGTGCCAGCAGTTTATCGTTCGCAACTAATGAAAAACTGTTTTTT. It codes for CASSLSFATNEKLFF. Complete variable domain (other parts from reference TRBV27 and TRBJ1-4): EAQVTQNPRYLITVTGKKLTVTCSQNMNHEYMSWYRQDPGLGLRQIYYSMNVEVTDKGDVPEGYKVSRKEKRNFPLILESPSPNQTSLYFCASSLSFATNEKLFFGSGTQLSVL.

This clonotype turned up a few times. The V call is TRBV6-5, the J call TRBJ1-5, with 9 bases identical to TRBD1. From germline, CDR1 is MNHEY and CDR2 SVGAGI. The ends lost 4 bases at V and 5 bases at J; junction bases unmatched: 3. The CDR3 consists of 14 residues. For the CDR3, the DNA is TGTGCCAGCAGTTCCGGGACAGGGCATCAGCCCCAGCATTTT. Encoded protein: CASSSGTGHQPQHF.

The chain uses TRBV28 and TRBJ2-1, with TRBD2 identical over 10 bases. CDR1 and CDR2 from the germline V gene are MDHEN and SYDVKM. This CDR3 contains 17 residues. V dropped 6 bases and J dropped 6; count of bases not matched to a gene: 14. The CDR3 DNA is TGTGCCAGCAGCAGGGGTACTCTAGCGGGAGTTTTCAATGAGCAGTTCTTC. It translates to CASSRGTLAGVFNEQFF.

This clonotype was detected only a few times. The chain is built from TRBV7-2 and TRBJ2-6; 10 bases are shared with TRBD1. This CDR3 has 16 amino acids. V lost 4 bases to trimming and J lost 3 bases; unmatched junction nucleotides: 3. CDR1 and CDR2 (germline): SGHTA, FQGNSA. The CDR3 coding sequence is TGTGCCAGCAGCTCGACAGGGGGCTTTGGGGCCAACGTCCTGACTTTC. It translates to CASSSTGGFGANVLTF.

This clonotype was counted ten times or more. The CDR3 DNA sequence: TGTGCCAGCAGTTTTTCAGGGTATGAGCAGTTCTTC. It yields the protein CASSFSGYEQFF. V is TRBV28 and J is TRBJ2-1, with a tentative D call TRBD1 (5 bases). Trimming took off 3 bases at V and 8 bases at J, with 8 bases between the two ends. Germline-derived CDR1 and CDR2 are MDHEN and SYDVKM. This CDR3 is 12 amino acids long.